The clone carrying this T cell receptor beta chain appeared once. Its antigen is unidentified. Produced via immunoSEQ multiplex PCR; TCRdb's table is partial and in-frame only. The sample contains some 480,000 clones, around nine tenths of which appear only once. The data stem from a study of Ad26.COV2.S vaccination and SARS-CoV-2 variants. Treatment here: around 19 received Ad26.COV2.S at low or high dose, single or two shots; five or six received placebo; per-sample allocation not given. Material that was analyzed had been drawn on day 63 after the first vaccine or placebo injection. Findings of the study overall: Individuals receiving vaccine had higher spike-specific TCR breadth than placebo recipients did.

Trimming left V 0 bases short and J 7 bases short, with 10 bases between. The germline V gene has CDR1 GTSNPN and CDR2 SVGIG (reference sequence). The CDR3 spans 14 residues. Sequencing used peripheral blood, obtained in a trial of Ad26.COV2.S vaccine versus placebo. The rearrangement uses TRBV30 and TRBJ1-6; possible D gene TRBD1, 5 bases. The sequence was obtained from a person aged 18-65 years who received the Ad26.COV2.S COVID-19 vaccine or a placebo. The CDR3 region has the DNA TGTGCCTGGAGTGTAGACAGCAAGAATTCACCCCTCCACTTT. It codes for CAWSVDSKNSPLHF.